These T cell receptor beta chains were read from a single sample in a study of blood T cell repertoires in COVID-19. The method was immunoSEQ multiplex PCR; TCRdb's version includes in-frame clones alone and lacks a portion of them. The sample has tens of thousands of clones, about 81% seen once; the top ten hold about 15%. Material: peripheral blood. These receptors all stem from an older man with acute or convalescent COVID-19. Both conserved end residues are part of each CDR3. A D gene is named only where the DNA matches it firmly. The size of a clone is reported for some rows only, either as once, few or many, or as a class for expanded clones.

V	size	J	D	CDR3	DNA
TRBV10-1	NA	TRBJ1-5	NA	CASLGGKYSNQPQHF	TGCGCCAGCCTCGGGGGGAAATATAGCAATCAGCCCCAGCATTTT
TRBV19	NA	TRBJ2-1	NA	CASQFERNSYNEQFF	TGTGCCAGCCAGTTCGAGCGGAACTCCTACAATGAGCAGTTCTTC
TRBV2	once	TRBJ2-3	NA	CASRSDTISTDTQYF	TGTGCCAGCAGATCGGACACCATATCCACAGATACGCAGTATTTT
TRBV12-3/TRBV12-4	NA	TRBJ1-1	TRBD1	CASSKGQGLEAFF	TGTGCCAGCAGTAAGGGACAGGGTCTTGAAGCTTTCTTT
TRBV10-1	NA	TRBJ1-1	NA	CASSESIGTEAFF	TGCGCCAGCAGTGAGTCGATCGGGACTGAAGCTTTCTTT
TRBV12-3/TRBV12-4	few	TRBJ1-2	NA	CASSPDTYGYTF	TGTGCCAGCAGCCCCGACACCTATGGCTACACCTTC
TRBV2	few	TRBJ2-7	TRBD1	CASSENAGTGAEQYF	TGTGCCAGCAGTGAAAACGCCGGGACAGGGGCCGAGCAGTACTTC
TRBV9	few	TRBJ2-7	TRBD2	CASSVGGLGGSSYEQYF	TGTGCCAGCAGCGTAGGAGGCTTGGGAGGGAGCTCCTACGAGCAGTACTTC
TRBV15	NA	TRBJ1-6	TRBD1	CATSRDGQAFYNSPLHF	TGTGCCACCAGCAGGGACGGACAGGCATTCTATAATTCACCCCTCCACTTT
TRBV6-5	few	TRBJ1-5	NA	CASRSGEGGNQPQHF	TGTGCCAGCAGGTCAGGGGAAGGCGGCAATCAGCCCCAGCATTTT
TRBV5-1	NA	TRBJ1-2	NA	CASSSGQTPNYGYTF	TGCGCCAGCAGCTCCGGACAGACTCCTAACTATGGCTACACCTTC
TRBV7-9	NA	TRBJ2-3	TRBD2	CASSLGGGADTQYF	TGTGCCAGCAGCTTGGGCGGGGGGGCAGATACGCAGTATTTT
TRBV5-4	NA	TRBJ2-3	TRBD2	CASSLTRGGPDTQYF	TGTGCCAGCAGCCTCACGCGGGGGGGCCCAGATACGCAGTATTTT
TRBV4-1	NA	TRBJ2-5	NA	CASSQEGLRRGRETQYF	TGCGCCAGCAGCCAAGAGGGCCTTAGGAGGGGGCGAGAGACCCAGTACTTC
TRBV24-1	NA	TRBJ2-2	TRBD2	CATSDAGTSGTLPTGELFF	TGTGCCACCAGTGATGCCGGGACTAGCGGGACTCTACCCACCGGGGAGCTGTTTTTT
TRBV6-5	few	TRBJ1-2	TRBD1	CASTWDRVGYTF	TGTGCCAGCACCTGGGACAGGGTTGGCTACACCTTC
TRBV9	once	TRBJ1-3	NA	CASSVDFRGNTIYF	TGTGCCAGCAGCGTAGATTTTCGGGGAAACACCATATATTTT
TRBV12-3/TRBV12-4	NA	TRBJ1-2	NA	CASSPPRAHGYTF	TGTGCCAGCAGCCCCCCGCGGGCCCATGGCTACACCTTC
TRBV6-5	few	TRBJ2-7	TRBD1	CASRNRGTGGHEQYF	TGTGCCAGCAGGAACCGGGGGACAGGGGGCCACGAGCAGTACTTC
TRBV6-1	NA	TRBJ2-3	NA	CASSDPGTDTQYF	TGTGCCAGCAGTGACCCGGGTACAGATACGCAGTATTTT
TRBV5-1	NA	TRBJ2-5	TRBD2	CASSRQPLSGGHQETQYF	TGCGCCAGCAGCCGCCAGCCCCTTAGCGGGGGGCACCAAGAGACCCAGTACTTC
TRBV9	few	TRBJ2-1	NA	CASSVVGSSYNEQFF	TGTGCCAGCAGCGTAGTGGGGAGCTCCTACAATGAGCAGTTCTTC
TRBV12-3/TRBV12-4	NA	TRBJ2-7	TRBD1	CASSEGQAYEQYF	TGTGCCAGCAGTGAGGGACAGGCCTACGAGCAGTACTTC
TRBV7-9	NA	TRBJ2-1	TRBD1	CASSKRQGTYNEQFF	TGTGCCAGCAGCAAGCGACAGGGCACCTACAATGAGCAGTTCTTC
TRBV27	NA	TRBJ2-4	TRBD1	CASSPRDRENIQYF	TGTGCCAGCAGTCCCCGGGACAGGGAAAACATTCAGTACTTC
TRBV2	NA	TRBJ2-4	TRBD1	CASSPGTGAKHIQYF	TGTGCCAGCAGTCCCGGGACAGGGGCCAAGCACATTCAGTACTTC
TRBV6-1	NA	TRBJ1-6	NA	CASSERGAYNSPLHF	TGTGCCAGCAGTGAACGGGGTGCATATAATTCACCCCTCCACTTT
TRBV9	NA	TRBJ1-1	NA	CASSVGVGGANTEAFF	TGTGCCAGCAGCGTAGGCGTAGGAGGGGCTAACACTGAAGCTTTCTTT
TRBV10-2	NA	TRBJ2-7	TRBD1	CASSESPTGTGRPPYEQYF	TGCGCCAGCAGTGAGTCCCCCACCGGGACAGGACGACCACCCTACGAGCAGTACTTC
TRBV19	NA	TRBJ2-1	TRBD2	CASTRGLATGEQFF	TGTGCCAGTACGCGGGGGTTGGCCACGGGTGAGCAGTTCTTC
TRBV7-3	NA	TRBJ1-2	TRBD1	CASSPGTGNGYTF	TGTGCCAGCAGCCCAGGGACAGGGAATGGCTACACCTTC
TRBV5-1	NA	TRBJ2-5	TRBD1	CASSLVAGGMETQYF	TGCGCCAGCAGCTTGGTTGCAGGGGGCATGGAGACCCAGTACTTC
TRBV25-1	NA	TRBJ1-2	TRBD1	CASSGQGFGYTF	TGTGCCAGCAGTGGACAGGGATTTGGCTACACCTTC
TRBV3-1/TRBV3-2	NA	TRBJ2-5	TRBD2	CASSQGVTSGKETQYF	TGTGCCAGCAGCCAAGGGGTGACTAGCGGGAAAGAGACCCAGTACTTC
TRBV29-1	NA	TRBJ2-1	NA	CSALVVNEQFF	TGCAGCGCCTTAGTAGTAAATGAGCAGTTCTTC
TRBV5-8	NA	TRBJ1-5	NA	CASSFYGTSNQPQHF	TGTGCCAGCAGCTTCTACGGGACAAGCAATCAGCCCCAGCATTTT
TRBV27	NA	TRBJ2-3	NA	CASSSNSHPGLNTDTQYF	TGTGCCAGCAGTTCCAACAGTCATCCGGGACTGAACACAGATACGCAGTATTTT
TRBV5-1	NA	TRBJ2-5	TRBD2	CASSLSGGAGVETQYF	TGCGCCAGCAGCTTGAGCGGGGGGGCTGGCGTAGAGACCCAGTACTTC
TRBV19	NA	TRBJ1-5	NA	CASSDQGIGQPQHF	TGTGCCAGTAGTGACCAGGGGATCGGACAGCCCCAGCATTTT
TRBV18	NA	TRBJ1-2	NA	CASSPGQLYGYTF	TGTGCCAGCTCACCAGGACAGCTCTATGGCTACACCTTC
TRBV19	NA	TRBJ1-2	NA	CASSIDQRMANYGYTF	TGTGCCAGTAGTATAGATCAGCGGATGGCAAACTATGGCTACACCTTC
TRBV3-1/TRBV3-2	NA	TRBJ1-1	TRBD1	CASSLTGASTEAFF	TGTGCCAGCAGCCTAACAGGGGCGTCCACTGAAGCTTTCTTT
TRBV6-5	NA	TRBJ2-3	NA	CASSYSRSNTDTQYF	TGTGCCAGCAGTTACTCGAGGTCTAACACAGATACGCAGTATTTT
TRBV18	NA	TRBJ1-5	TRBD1	CASSMDRGREPQHF	TGTGCCAGCTCCATGGACAGGGGTAGGGAGCCCCAGCATTTT
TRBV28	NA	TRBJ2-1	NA	CASSPLTRSRFF	TGTGCCAGCAGTCCACTGACAAGAAGTAGGTTCTTC
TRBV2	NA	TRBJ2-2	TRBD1	CASSPRDRVAGELFF	TGTGCCAGCAGTCCCCGGGACAGGGTGGCCGGGGAGCTGTTTTTT
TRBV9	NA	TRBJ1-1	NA	CASNPPPTAMNTEAFF	TGTGCCAGCAACCCTCCCCCCACAGCCATGAACACTGAAGCTTTCTTT
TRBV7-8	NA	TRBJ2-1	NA	CASSLGAPSSYNEQFF	TGTGCCAGCAGCTTAGGGGCTCCGAGCTCCTACAATGAGCAGTTCTTC